This TCR beta chain was obtained from a study of cytomegalovirus exposure and HLA in healthy donors. Donors sampled were nominally healthy, though unrecorded immune exposures were likely. PCR used 60 Vbeta primers and 13 Jbeta primers. Original processing methods: A later analysis tallied about 80 million unique TCR beta chains, some 10 million of them shared. Sequencing was performed with immunoSEQ multiplex PCR; in TCRdb, only in-frame clones are kept and a portion is missing. That table supplies the V and J calls and clone size; D and trimming were determined from the DNA. The data show roughly 140,000 clones, roughly 77% seen once. Whole-study results and caveats: Analyses of presence/absence relied on an assumption of roughly uniform sequencing depth across donors. Later analysis identified a missense DCLRE1C variant that was linked to TCR beta V- and J-gene trimming.

As regards this clone: What it recognizes is unknown.

Germline V gives CDR1 LNHDA, CDR2 SQIVND (reference sequence). V was shortened by 7 bases and J by 4 bases, with 17 bases between the two germline ends. The CDR3 is 15 amino acids. This receptor was taken from a human donor in good health. The rearrangement joins TRBV19 to TRBJ1-5, with D unresolved. What was sequenced was PBMCs. The chain's CDR3 is CASKPDGVANQPQHF. The DNA for the CDR3 is TGTGCCAGTAAACCGGACGGGGTCGCGAATCAGCCCCAGCATTTT.